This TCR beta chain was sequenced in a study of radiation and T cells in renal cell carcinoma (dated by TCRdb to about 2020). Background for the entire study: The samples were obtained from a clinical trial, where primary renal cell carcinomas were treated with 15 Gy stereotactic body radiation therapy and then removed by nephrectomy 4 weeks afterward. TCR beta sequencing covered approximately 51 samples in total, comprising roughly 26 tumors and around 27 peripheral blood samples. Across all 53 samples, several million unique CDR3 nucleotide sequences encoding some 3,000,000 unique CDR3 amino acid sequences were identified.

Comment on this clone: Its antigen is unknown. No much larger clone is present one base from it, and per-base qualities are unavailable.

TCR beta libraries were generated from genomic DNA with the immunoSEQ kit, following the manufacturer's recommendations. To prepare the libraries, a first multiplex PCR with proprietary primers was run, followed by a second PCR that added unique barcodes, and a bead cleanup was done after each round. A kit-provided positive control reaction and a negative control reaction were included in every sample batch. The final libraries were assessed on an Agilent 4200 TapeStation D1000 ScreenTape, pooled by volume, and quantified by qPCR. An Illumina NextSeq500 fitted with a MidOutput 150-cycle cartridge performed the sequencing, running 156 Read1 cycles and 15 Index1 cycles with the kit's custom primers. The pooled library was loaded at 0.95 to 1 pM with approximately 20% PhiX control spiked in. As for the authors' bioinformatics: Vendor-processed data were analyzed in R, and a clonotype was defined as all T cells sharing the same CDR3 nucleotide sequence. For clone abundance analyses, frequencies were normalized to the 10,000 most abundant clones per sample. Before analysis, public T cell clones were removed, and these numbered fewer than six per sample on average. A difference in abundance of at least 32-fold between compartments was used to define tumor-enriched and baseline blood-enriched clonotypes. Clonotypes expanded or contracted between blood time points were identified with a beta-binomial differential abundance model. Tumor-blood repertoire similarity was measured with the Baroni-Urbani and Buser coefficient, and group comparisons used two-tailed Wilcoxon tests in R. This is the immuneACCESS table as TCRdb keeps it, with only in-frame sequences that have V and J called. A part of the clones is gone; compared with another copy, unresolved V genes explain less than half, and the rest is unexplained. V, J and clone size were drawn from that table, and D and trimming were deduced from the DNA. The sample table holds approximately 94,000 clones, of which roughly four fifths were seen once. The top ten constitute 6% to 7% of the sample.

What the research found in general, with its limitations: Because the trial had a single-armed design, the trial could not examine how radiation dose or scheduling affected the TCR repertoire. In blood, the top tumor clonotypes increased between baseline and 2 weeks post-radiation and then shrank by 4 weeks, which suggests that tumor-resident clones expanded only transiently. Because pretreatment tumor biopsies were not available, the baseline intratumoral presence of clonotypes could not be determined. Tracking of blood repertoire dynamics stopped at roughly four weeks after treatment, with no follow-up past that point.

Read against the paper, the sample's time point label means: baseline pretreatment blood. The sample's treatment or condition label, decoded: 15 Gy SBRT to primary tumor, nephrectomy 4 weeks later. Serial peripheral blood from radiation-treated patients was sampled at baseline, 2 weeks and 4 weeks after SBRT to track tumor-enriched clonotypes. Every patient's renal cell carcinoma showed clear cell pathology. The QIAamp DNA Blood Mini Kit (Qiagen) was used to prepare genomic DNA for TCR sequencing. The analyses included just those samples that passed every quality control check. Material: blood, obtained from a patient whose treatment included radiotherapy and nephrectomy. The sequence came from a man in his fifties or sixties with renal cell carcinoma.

The CDR3 in this case is CASSQVGAGFGEQYF. The nucleotides are TGCGCCAGCAGCCAAGTCGGGGCAGGGTTTGGCGAGCAGTACTTC. This receptor chain uses TRBV4-1 and TRBJ2-7; the D gene is tentatively TRBD1 or TRBD2, each matching 5 bases. From a lookup of the germline V gene, CDR1 and CDR2 are MGHRA and YSYEKL. V gives up 1 base and J gives up 6 bases, and the segment between their germline ends measures 16 bases. The cysteine opens and the phenylalanine closes a CDR3 of 15 amino acids. This entry keeps only the CDR3 DNA: 45 bases, framed from base 1.